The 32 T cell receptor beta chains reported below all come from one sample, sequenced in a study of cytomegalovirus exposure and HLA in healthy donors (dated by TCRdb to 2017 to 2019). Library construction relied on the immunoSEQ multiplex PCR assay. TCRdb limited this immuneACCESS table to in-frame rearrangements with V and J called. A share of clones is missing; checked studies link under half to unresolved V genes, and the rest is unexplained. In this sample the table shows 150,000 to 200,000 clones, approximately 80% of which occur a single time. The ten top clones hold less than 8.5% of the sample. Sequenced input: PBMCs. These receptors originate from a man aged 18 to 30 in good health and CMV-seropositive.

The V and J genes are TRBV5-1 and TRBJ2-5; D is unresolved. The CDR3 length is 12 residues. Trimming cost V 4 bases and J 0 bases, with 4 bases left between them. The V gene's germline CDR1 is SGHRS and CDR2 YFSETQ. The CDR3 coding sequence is TGCGCCAGCAGCATCTACCAAGAGACCCAGTACTTC. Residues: CASSIYQETQYF.

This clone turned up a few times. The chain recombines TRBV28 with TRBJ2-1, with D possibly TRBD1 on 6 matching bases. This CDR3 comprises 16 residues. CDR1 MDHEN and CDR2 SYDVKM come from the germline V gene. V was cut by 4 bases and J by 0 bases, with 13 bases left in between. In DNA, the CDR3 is TGTGCCAGCAGTTCCCCAGGGGTGAGCTCCTACAATGAGCAGTTCTTC. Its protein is CASSSPGVSSYNEQFF.

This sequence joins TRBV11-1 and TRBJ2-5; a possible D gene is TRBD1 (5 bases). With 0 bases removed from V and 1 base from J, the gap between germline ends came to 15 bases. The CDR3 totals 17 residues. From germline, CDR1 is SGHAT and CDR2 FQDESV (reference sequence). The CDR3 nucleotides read TGTGCCAGCAGCTTAGCGACAGCCCTTCTCCTCCAAGAGACCCAGTACTTC. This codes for CASSLATALLLQETQYF.

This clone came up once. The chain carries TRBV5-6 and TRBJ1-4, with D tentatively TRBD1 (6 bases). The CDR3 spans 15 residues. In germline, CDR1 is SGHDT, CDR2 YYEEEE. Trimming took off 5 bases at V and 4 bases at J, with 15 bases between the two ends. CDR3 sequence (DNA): TGTGCCAGCAGGAGAACAGGGCTGGGTAATGAAAAACTGTTTTTT. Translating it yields CASRRTGLGNEKLFF. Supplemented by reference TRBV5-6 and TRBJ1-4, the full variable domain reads DAGVTQSPTHLIKTRGQQVTLRCSPKSGHDTVSWYQQALGQGPQFIFQYYEEEERQRGNFPDRFSGHQFPNYSSELNVNALLLGDSALYLCASRRTGLGNEKLFFGSGTQLSVL.

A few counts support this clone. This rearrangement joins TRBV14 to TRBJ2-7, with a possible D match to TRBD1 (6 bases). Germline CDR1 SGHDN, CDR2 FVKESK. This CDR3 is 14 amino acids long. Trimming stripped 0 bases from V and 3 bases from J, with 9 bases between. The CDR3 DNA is TGTGCCAGCAGCCAAGACGGGACATACTACGAGCAGTACTTC. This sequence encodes CASSQDGTYYEQYF.

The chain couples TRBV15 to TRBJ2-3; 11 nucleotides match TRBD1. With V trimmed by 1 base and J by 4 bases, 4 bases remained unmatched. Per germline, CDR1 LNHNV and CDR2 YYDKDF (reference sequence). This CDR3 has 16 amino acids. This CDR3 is CATSRGPGQGADTQYF. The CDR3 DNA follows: TGTGCCACCAGCAGAGGGCCGGGACAGGGGGCAGATACGCAGTATTTT.

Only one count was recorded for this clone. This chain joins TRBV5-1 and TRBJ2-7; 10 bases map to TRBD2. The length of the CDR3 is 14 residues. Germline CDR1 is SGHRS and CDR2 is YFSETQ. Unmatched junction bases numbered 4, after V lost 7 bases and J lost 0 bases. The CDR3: CASGASGSSYEQYF. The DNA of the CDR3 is TGCGCCAGCGGCGCTAGCGGGAGCTCCTACGAGCAGTACTTC.

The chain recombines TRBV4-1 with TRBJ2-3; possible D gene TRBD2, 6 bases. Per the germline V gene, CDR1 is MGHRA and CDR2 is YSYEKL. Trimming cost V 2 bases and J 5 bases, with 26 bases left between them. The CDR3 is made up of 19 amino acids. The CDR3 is CASSQPLGTAVGVGDTQYF. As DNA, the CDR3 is TGCGCCAGCAGCCAACCCTTAGGGACTGCCGTTGGAGTGGGAGATACGCAGTATTTT.

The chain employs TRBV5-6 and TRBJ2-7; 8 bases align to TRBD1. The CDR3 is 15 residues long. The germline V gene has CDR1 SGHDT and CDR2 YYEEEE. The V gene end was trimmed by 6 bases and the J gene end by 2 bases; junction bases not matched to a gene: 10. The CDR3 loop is CASIEQGAGPYEQYF. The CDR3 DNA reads TGTGCCAGCATCGAGCAGGGGGCTGGTCCCTACGAGCAGTACTTC.

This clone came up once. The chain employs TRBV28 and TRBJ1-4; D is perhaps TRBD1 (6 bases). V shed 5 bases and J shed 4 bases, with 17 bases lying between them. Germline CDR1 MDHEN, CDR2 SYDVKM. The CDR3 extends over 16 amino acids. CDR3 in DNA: TGTGCCAGCAGTCCACAGGGTTTCGGATTTAATGAAAAACTGTTTTTT. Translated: CASSPQGFGFNEKLFF.

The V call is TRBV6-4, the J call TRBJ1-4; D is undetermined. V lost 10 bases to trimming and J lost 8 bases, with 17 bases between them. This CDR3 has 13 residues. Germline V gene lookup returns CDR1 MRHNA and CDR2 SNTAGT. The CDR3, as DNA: TGTGCCACCGAGGAGGGTCTTACCGAAAAACTGTTTTTT. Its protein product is CATEEGLTEKLFF.

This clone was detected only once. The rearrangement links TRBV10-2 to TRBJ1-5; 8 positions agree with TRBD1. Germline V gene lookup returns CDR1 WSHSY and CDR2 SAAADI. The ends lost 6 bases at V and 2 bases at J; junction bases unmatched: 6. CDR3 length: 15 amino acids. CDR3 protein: CASSHGQGGNQPQHF. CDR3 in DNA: TGCGCCAGCAGCCACGGACAGGGTGGCAATCAGCCCCAGCATTTT.

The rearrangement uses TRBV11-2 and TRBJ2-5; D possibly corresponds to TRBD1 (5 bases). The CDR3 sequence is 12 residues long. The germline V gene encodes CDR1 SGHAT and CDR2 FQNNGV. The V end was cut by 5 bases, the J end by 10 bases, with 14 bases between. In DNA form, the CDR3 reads TGTGCCAGCAGCCGAGAAGACAGAATCCAGTACTTC. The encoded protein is CASSREDRIQYF.

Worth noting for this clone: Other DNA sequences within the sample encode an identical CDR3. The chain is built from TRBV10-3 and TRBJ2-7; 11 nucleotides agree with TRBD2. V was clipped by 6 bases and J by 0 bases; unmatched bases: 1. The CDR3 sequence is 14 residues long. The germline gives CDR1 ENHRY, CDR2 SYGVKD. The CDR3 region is CAISGTSGSYEQYF. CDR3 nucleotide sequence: TGTGCCATCAGCGGGACTAGCGGCTCCTACGAGCAGTACTTC.

DNA for the CDR3: TGTGCCAGCAGAGCATCTAGCGCCCTTACCAACACAGATACGCAGTATTTT. Amino acid sequence: CASRASSALTNTDTQYF. The rearrangement links TRBV25-1 to TRBJ2-3; D perhaps matches TRBD2 (6 bases). The CDR3 has 17 residues. From germline, CDR1 is MGHDK and CDR2 SYGVNS. Trimming stripped 6 bases from V and 2 bases from J, with 21 bases between. The full variable domain, with the rest looked up from reference TRBV25-1 and TRBJ2-3, is EADIYQTPRYLVIGTGKKITLECSQTMGHDKMYWYQQDPGMELHLIHYSYGVNSTEKGDLSSESTVSRIRTEHFPLTLESARPSHTSQYLCASRASSALTNTDTQYFGPGTRLTVL.

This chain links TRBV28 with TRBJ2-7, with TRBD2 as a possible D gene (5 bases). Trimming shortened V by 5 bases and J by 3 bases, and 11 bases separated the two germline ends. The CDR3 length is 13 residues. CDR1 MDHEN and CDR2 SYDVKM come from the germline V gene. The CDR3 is CASSTPRDYEQYF. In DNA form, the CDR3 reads TGTGCCAGCAGTACGCCCCGGGACTACGAGCAGTACTTC.

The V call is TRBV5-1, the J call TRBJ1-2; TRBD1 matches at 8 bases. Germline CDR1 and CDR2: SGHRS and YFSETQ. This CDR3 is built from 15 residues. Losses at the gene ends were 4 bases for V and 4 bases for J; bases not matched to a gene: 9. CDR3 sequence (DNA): TGCGCCAGCAGCCAAAGGACAGGGAGTCTCTATGGCTACACCTTC. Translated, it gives CASSQRTGSLYGYTF.

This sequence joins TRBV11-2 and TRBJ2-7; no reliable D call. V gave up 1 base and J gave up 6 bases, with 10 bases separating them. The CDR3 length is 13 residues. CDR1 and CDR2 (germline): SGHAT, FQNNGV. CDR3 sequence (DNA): TGTGCCAGCAGCTTAGCCCCCTCGGGCGAGCAGTACTTC. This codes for CASSLAPSGEQYF.

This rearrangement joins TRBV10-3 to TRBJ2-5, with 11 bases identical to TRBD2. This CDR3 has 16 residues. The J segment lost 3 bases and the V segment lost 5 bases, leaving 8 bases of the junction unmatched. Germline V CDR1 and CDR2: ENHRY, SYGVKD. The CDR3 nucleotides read TGTGCCATCAGTTTAGCGGGAGGGACGGGGGAAGAGACCCAGTACTTC. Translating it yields CAISLAGGTGEETQYF.

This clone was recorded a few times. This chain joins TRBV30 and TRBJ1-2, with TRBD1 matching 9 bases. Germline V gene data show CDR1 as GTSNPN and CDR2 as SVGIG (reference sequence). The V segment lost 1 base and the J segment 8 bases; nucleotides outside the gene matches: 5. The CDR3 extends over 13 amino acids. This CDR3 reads CAWSERTGEGYTF. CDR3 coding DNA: TGTGCCTGGAGTGAGAGGACAGGGGAGGGCTACACCTTC.

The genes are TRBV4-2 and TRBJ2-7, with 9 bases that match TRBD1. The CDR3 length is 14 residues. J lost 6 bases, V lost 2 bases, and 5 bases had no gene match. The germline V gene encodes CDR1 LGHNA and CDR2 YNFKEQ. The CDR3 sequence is CASSQPRTGAEQYF. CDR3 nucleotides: TGTGCCAGCAGCCAACCCCGGACAGGGGCCGAGCAGTACTTC.

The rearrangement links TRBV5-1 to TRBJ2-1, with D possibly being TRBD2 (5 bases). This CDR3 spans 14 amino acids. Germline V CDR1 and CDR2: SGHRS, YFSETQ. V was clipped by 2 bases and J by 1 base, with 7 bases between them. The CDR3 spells CASSFGGSYNEQFF. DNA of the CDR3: TGCGCCAGCAGCTTTGGCGGGTCCTACAATGAGCAGTTCTTC.

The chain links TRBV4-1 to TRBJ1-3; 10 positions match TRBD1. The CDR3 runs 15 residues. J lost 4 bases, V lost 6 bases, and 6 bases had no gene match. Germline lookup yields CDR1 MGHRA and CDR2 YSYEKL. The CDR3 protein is CASRLDRGPGNTIYF. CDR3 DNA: TGCGCCAGCAGACTTGACAGGGGGCCGGGAAACACCATATATTTT.

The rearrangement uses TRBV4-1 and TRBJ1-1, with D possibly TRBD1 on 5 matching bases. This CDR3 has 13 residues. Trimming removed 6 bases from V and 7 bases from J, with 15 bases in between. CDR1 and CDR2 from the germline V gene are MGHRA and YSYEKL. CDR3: CASSPHQGIEAFF. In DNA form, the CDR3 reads TGCGCCAGCAGTCCACACCAGGGTATTGAAGCTTTCTTT.

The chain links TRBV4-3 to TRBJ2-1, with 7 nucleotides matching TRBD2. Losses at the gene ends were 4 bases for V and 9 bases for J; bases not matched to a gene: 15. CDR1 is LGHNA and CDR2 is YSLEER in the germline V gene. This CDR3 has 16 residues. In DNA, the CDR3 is TGCGCCAGCAGCCCACATGGCGGGGGAGCCGCCGGTGAGCAGTTCTTC. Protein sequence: CASSPHGGGAAGEQFF.

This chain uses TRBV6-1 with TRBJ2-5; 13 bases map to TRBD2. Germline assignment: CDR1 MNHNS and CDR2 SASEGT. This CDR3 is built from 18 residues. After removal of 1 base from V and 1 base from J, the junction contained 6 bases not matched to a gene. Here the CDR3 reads CASSEGTSGSWIQETQYF. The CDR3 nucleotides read TGTGCCAGCAGTGAAGGGACTAGCGGGAGTTGGATCCAAGAGACCCAGTACTTC.

This CDR3 reads CASSPSRGDSYNEQFF. The CDR3 region has the DNA TGTGCCAGCAGCCCTTCCAGGGGCGATTCCTACAATGAGCAGTTCTTC. The rearrangement uses TRBV5-4 and TRBJ2-1; TRBD1 is a possible D gene (6 bases). Trimming took off 4 bases at V and 1 base at J, with 15 bases between the two ends. From germline, CDR1 is SGHNT and CDR2 YYREEE (reference sequence). The CDR3 is 16 amino acids. Looking up the rest from reference TRBV5-4 and TRBJ2-1 gives the full variable domain: ETGVTQSPTHLIKTRGQQVTLRCSSQSGHNTVSWYQQALGQGPQFIFQYYREEENGRGNFPPRFSGLQFPNYSSELNVNALELDDSALYLCASSPSRGDSYNEQFFGPGTRLTVL.

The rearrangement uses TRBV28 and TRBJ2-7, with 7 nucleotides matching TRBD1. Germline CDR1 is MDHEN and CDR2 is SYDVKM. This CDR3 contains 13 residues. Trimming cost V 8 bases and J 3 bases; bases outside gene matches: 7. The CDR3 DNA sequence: TGTGCCAGCGTTACAGGGGATTACTACGAGCAGTACTTC. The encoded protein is CASVTGDYYEQYF. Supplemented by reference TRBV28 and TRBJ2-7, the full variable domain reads DVKVTQSSRYLVKRTGEKVFLECVQDMDHENMFWYRQDPGLGLRLIYFSYDVKMKEKGDIPEGYSVSREKKERFSLILESASTNQTSMYLCASVTGDYYEQYFGPGTRLTVT.

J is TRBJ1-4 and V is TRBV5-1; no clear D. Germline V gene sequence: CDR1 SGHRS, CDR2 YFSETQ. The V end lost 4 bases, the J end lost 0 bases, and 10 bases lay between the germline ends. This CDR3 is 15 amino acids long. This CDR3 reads CASSPHSATNEKLFF. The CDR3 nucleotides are TGCGCCAGCAGCCCACATTCTGCAACTAATGAAAAACTGTTTTTT.

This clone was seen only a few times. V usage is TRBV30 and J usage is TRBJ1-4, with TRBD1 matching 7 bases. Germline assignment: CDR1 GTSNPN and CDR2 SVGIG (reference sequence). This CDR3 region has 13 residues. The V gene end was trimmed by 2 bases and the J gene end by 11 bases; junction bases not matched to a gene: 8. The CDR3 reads CAWSTLTGEKLFF. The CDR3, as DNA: TGTGCCTGGAGTACTCTAACAGGGGAGAAACTGTTTTTT.

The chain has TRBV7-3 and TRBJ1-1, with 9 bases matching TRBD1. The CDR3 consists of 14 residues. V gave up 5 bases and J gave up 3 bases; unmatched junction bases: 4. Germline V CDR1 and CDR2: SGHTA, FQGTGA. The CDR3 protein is CASSLQGADTEAFF. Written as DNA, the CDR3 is TGTGCCAGCAGCCTACAGGGGGCTGACACTGAAGCTTTCTTT.

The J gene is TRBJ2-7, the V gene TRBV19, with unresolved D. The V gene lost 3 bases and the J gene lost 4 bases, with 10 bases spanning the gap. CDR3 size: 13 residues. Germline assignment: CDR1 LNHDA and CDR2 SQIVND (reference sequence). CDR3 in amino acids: CASSISLNYEQYF. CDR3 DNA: TGTGCCAGTAGTATCAGTTTAAATTACGAGCAGTACTTC.